Here is one T cell receptor (beta chain) with its context. Its target is unknown. CD45RO-negative, CCR7-selected cells formed the naive CD8 fraction, which excluded terminally differentiated effector memory CD45RA+ cells. This specimen comes from a study of shared clonotypes between healthy human individuals. Turning to the study itself: Per-donor plates numbered three CD4 naive, three CD4 memory, two CD8 naive and one CD8 memory. Study results and limitations: Several donors held around 5% of naive CD4 clonotypes in common. Memory subsets generally showed smaller estimated richness than naive subsets did.

Deep-level settings were used for running the assay. TCRdb's copy holds only in-frame clones and misses some; the assay was immunoSEQ multiplex PCR. The sample consists of around 650,000 clones, roughly 96% of them appearing once. Trimming shortened V by 1 base and J by 1 base, and 7 bases separated the two germline ends. Germline V gene sequence: CDR1 SGHDN, CDR2 FVKESK. This CDR3 contains 14 residues. The receptor's source is a young woman in good health. This chain joins TRBV14 and TRBJ1-1; D is unclear. The sequenced sample was naive CD8+ T cells sorted from blood. CDR3 in amino acids: CASSQVAKNTEAFF. As DNA, the CDR3 is TGTGCCAGCAGCCAAGTGGCCAAGAACACTGAAGCTTTCTTT. The full variable domain, completed using reference TRBV14 and TRBJ1-1, is EAGVTQFPSHSVIEKGQTVTLRCDPISGHDNLYWYRRVMGKEIKFLLHFVKESKQDESGMPNNRFLAERTGGTYSTLKVQPAELEDSGVYFCASSQVAKNTEAFFGQGTRLTVV.